This T cell receptor (beta chain) was sequenced for a study of blood T cell repertoires in COVID-19. Across the study: From the United States, Italy and Spain came samples of acute and convalescent COVID-19.

The CDR3 is 15 amino acids. Unmatched junction bases numbered 2, after V lost 0 bases and J lost 6 bases. Germline values: CDR1 SGHRS, CDR2 YFSETQ. TCRdb's copy holds only in-frame clones and misses some; the assay was immunoSEQ multiplex PCR. This table holds about 240,000 clones, around 89% found once. Assignments of participants to cohorts depended upon their own reported clinical history. The gene calls are TRBV5-1 and TRBJ1-6; 8 nucleotides match TRBD1. The receptor's source is a woman in her 30s who had recovered from COVID-19. Input material: PBMCs or T cells enriched from blood (not recorded which). As DNA, the CDR3 is TGCGCCAGCAGCTTGGACAGGGGGGGTAATTCACCCCTCCACTTT. Encoded protein: CASSLDRGGNSPLHF.